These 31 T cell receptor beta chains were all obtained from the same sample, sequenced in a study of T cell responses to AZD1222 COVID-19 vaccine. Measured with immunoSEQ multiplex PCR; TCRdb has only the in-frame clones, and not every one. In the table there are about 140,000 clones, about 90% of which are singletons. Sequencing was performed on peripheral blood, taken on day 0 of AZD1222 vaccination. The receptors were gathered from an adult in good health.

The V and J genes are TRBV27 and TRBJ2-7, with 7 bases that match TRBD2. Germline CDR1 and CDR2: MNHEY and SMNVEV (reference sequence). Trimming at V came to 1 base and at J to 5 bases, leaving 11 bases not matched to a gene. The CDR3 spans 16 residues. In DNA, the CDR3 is TGTGCCAGCAGTTTATTACCCCCGGGGGGTAACCACGAGCAGTACTTC. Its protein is CASSLLPPGGNHEQYF.

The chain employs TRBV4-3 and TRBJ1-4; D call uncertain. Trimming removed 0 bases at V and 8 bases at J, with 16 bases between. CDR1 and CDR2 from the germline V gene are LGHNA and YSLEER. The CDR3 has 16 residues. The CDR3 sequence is CASSQDNHKVGEKLFF. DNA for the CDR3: TGCGCCAGCAGCCAAGATAATCACAAAGTTGGGGAAAAACTGTTTTTT.

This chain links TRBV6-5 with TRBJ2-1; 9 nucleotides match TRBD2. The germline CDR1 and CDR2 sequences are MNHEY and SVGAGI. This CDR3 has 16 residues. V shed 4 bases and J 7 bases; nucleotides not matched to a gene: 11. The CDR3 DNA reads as TGTGCCAGCAGTTCCCTGGGCAGCGGGAGGAGAAATGAGCAGTTCTTC. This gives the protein CASSSLGSGRRNEQFF.

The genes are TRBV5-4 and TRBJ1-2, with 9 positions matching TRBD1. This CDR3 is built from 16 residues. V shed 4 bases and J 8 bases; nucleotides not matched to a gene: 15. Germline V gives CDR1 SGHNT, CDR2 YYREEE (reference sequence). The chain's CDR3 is CASSLSGTGPVVGYTF. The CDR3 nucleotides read TGTGCCAGCAGCCTATCCGGGACAGGGCCTGTCGTCGGCTACACCTTC.

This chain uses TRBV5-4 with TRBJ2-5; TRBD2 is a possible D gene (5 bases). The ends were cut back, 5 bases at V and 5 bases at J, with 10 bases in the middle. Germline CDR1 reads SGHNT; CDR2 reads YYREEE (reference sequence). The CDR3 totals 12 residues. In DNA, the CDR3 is TGTGCCAGCAGGGACTGGGCGGAGACCCAGTACTTC. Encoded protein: CASRDWAETQYF.

DNA for the CDR3: TGTGCCAGCAGCCCAAGGGGGGTGAACACTGAAGCTTTCTTT. Translated, it gives CASSPRGVNTEAFF. The chain couples TRBV5-4 to TRBJ1-1, with D perhaps matching TRBD1 (6 bases). Germline V gives CDR1 SGHNT, CDR2 YYREEE (reference sequence). With 4 bases removed from V and 0 bases from J, the gap between germline ends came to 10 bases. This CDR3 has 14 amino acids.

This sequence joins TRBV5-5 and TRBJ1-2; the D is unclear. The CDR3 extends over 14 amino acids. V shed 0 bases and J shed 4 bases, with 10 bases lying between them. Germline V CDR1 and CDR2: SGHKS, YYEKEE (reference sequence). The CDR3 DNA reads TGTGCCAGCAGCTTGGGAGGAATTCCCTATGGCTACACCTTC. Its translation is CASSLGGIPYGYTF. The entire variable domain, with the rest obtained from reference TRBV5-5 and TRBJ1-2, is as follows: DAGVTQSPTHLIKTRGQQVTLRCSPISGHKSVSWYQQVLGQGPQFIFQYYEKEERGRGNFPDRFSARQFPNYSSELNVNALLLGDSALYLCASSLGGIPYGYTFGSGTRLTVV.

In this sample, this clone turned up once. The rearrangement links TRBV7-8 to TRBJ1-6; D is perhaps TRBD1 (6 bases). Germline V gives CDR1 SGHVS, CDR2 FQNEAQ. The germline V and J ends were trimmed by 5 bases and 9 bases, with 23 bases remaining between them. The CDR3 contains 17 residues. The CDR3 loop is CASSRRAGGGFSSPLHF. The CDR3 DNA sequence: TGTGCCAGCAGCCGTCGGGCAGGAGGGGGATTTAGTTCACCCCTCCACTTT.

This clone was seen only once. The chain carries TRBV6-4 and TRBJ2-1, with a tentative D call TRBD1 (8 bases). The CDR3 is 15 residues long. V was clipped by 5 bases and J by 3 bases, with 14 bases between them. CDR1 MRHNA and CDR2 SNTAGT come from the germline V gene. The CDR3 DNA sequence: TGTGCCAGCAGTACAGGGGGGGTCCTCTACAATGAGCAGTTCTTC. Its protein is CASSTGGVLYNEQFF.

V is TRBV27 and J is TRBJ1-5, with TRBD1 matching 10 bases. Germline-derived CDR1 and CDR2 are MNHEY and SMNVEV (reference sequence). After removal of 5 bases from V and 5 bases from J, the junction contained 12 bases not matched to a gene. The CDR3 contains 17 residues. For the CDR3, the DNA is TGTGCCAGCAGTCCCCGCCCGGGACAGGGGTTCTATCAGCCCCAGCATTTT. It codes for CASSPRPGQGFYQPQHF.

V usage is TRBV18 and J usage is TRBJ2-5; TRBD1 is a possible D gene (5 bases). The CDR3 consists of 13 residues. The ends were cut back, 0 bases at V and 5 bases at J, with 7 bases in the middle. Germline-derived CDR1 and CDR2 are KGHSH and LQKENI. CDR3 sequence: CASSPPRGETQYF. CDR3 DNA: TGTGCCAGCTCACCACCTAGGGGTGAGACCCAGTACTTC.

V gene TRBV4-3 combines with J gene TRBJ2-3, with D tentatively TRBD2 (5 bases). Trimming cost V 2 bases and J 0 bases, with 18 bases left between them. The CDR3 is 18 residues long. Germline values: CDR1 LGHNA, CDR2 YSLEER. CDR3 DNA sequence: TGCGCCAGCAGCCAACACTTCAAGGGCGGGTCTAGCACAGATACGCAGTATTTT. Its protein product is CASSQHFKGGSSTDTQYF.

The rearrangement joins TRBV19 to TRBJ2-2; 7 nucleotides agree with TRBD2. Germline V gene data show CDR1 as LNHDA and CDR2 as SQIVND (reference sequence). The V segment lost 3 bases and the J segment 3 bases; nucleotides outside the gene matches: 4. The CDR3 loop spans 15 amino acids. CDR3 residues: CASSIGGSDTGELFF. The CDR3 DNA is TGTGCCAGTAGTATCGGGGGGTCAGACACCGGGGAGCTGTTTTTT.

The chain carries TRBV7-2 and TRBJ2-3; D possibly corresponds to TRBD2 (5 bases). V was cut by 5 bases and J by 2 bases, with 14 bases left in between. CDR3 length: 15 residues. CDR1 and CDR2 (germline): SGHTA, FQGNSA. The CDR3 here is CASSRGGGTTDTQYF. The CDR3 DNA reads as TGTGCCAGCAGCAGAGGTGGAGGAACCACAGATACGCAGTATTTT. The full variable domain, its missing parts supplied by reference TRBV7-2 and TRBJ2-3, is GAGVSQSPSNKVTEKGKDVELRCDPISGHTALYWYRQSLGQGLEFLIYFQGNSAPDKSGLPSDRFSAERTGGSVSTLTIQRTQQEDSAVYLCASSRGGGTTDTQYFGPGTRLTVL.

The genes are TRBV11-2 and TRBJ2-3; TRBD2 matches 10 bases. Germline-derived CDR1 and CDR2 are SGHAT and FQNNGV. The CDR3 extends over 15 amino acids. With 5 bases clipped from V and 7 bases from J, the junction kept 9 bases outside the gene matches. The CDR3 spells CASSGLAGGQNTQYF. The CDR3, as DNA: TGTGCCAGCAGCGGGTTAGCGGGAGGCCAAAATACGCAGTATTTT.

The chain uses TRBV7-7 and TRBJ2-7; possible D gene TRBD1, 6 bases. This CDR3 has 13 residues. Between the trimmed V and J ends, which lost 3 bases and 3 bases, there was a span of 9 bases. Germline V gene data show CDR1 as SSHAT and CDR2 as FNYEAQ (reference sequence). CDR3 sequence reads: CASSFGQFYEQYF. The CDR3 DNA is TGTGCCAGCAGCTTCGGACAGTTCTACGAGCAGTACTTC.

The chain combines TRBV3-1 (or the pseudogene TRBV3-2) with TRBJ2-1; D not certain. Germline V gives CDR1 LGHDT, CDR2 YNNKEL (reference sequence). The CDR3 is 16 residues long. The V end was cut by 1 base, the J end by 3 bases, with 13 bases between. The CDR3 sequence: CASSQGAFALYNEQFF. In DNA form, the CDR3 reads TGTGCCAGCAGCCAAGGCGCCTTCGCCCTCTACAATGAGCAGTTCTTC.

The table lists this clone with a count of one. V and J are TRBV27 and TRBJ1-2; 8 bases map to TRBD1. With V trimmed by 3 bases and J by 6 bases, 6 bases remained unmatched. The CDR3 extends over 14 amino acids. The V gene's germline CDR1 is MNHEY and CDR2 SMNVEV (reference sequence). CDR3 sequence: CASSFAGGADGYTF. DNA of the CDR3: TGTGCCAGCAGTTTTGCAGGGGGCGCCGATGGCTACACCTTC.

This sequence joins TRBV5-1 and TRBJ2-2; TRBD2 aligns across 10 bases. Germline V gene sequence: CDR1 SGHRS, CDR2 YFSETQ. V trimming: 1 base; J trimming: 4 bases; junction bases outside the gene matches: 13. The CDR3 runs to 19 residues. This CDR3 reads CASSLSRLAGAGGTGELFF. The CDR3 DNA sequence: TGCGCCAGCAGCTTGTCGCGGCTAGCGGGAGCTGGGGGCACCGGGGAGCTGTTTTTT.

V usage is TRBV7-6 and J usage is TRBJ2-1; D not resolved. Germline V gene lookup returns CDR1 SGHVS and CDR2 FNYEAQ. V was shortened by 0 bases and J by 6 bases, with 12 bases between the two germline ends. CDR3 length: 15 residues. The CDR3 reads CASSLALVSTNEQFF. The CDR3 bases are TGTGCCAGCAGCTTAGCGCTGGTGAGCACCAATGAGCAGTTCTTC.

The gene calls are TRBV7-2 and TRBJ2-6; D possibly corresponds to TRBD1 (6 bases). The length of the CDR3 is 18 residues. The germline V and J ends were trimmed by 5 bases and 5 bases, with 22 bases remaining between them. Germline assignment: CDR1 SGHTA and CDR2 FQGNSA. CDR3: CASSVTGDRLLRANVLTF. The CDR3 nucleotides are TGTGCCAGCAGCGTGACTGGCGACAGGCTTCTAAGGGCCAACGTCCTGACTTTC.

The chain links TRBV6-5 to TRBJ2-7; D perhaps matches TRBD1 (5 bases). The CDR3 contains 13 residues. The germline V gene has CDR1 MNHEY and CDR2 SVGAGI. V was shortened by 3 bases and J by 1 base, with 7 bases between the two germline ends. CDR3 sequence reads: CASSYSGSYEQYF. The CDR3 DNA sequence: TGTGCCAGCAGTTATTCAGGGTCCTACGAGCAGTACTTC.

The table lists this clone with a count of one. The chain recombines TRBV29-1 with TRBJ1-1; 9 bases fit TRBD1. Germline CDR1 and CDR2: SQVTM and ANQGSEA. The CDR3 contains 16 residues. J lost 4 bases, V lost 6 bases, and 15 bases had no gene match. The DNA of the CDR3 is TGCAGCGTGGGGATGCATACAGGGGGCGCGATCACTGAAGCTTTCTTT. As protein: CSVGMHTGGAITEAFF.

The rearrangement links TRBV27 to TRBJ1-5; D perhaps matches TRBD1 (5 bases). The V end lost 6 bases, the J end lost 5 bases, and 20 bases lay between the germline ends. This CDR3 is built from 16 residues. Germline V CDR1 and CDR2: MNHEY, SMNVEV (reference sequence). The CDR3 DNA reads TGTGCCAGCAGAATTAACACGGGGCCATCTGATCAGCCCCAGCATTTT. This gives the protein CASRINTGPSDQPQHF.

The CDR3 bases are TGTGCCAGCAGCCCCTTAGTTAATAATGAGCAGTTCTTC. Translated: CASSPLVNNEQFF. The gene calls are TRBV9 and TRBJ2-1; D not resolved. The germline V gene encodes CDR1 SGDLS and CDR2 YYNGEE. V shed 4 bases and J shed 7 bases, with 12 bases lying between them. This CDR3 is built from 13 residues. The complete variable domain, with remaining parts taken from reference TRBV9 and TRBJ2-1, reads DSGVTQTPKHLITATGQRVTLRCSPRSGDLSVYWYQQSLDQGLQFLIQYYNGEERAKGNILERFSAQQFPDLHSELNLSSLELGDSALYFCASSPLVNNEQFFGPGTRLTVL.

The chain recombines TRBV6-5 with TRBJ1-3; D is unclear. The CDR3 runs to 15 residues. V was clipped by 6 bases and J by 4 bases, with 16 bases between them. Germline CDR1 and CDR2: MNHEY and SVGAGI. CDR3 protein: CASRPLEGLGNTIYF. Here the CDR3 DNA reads TGTGCCAGCAGGCCGCTCGAAGGGTTGGGAAACACCATATATTTT.

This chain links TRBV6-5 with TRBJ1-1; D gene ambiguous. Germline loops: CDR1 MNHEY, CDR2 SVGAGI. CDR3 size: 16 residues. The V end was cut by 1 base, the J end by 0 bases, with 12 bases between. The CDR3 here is CASSYFTVAVNTEAFF. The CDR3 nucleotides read TGTGCCAGCAGTTACTTTACGGTGGCGGTGAACACTGAAGCTTTCTTT.

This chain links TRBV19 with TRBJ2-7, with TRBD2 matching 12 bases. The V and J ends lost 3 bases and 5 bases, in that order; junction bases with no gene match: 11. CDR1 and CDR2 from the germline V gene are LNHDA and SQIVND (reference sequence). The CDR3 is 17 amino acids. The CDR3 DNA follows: TGTGCCAGTAGTATGGGCCAACTAGCGGGAGGACTGGACGAGCAGTACTTC. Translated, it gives CASSMGQLAGGLDEQYF.

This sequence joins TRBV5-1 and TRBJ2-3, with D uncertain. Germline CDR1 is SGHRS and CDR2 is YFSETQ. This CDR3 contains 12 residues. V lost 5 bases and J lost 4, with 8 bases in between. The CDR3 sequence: CASRFSSDTQYF. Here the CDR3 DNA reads TGCGCCAGCAGATTTAGCTCAGATACGCAGTATTTT. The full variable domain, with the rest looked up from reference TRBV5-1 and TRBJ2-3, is KAGVTQTPRYLIKTRGQQVTLSCSPISGHRSVSWYQQTPGQGLQFLFEYFSETQRNKGNFPGRFSGRQFSNSRSEMNVSTLELGDSALYLCASRFSSDTQYFGPGTRLTVL.

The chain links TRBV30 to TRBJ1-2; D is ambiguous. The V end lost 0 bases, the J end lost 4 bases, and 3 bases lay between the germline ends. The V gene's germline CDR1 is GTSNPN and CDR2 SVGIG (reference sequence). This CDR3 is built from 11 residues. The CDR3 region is CAWSVIYGYTF. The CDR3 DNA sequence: TGTGCCTGGAGTGTAATCTATGGCTACACCTTC.

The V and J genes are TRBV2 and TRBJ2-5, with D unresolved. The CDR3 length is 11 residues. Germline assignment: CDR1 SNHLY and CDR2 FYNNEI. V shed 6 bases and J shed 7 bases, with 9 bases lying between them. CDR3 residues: CASSPWGTQYF. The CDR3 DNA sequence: TGTGCCAGCAGCCCCTGGGGGACCCAGTACTTC.